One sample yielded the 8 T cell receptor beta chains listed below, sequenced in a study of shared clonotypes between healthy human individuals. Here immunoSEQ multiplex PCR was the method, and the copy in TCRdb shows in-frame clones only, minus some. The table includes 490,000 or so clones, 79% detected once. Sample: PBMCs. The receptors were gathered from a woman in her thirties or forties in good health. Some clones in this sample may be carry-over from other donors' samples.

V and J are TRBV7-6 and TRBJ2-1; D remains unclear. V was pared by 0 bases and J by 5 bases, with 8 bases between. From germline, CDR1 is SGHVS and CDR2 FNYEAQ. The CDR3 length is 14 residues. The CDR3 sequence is CASSLAGLHNEQFF. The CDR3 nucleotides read TGTGCCAGCAGCTTAGCGGGTTTACACAATGAGCAGTTCTTC.

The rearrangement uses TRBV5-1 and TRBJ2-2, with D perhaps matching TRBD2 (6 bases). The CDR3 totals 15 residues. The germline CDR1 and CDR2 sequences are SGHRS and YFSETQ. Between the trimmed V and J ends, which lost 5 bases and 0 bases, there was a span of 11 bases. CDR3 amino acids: CASSSGTANTGELFF. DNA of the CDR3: TGCGCCAGCAGTTCCGGGACTGCGAACACCGGGGAGCTGTTTTTT.

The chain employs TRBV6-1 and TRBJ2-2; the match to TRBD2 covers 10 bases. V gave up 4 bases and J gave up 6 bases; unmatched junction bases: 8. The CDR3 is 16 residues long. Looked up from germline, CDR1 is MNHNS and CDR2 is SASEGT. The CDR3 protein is CASSGPSGSFSGELFF. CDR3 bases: TGTGCCAGCAGTGGCCCTAGCGGGAGTTTCTCCGGGGAGCTGTTTTTT.

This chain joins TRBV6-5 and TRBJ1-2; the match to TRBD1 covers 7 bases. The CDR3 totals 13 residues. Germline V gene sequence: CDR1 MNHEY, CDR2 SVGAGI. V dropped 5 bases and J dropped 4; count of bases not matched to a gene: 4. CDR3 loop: CASSLDRSYGYTF. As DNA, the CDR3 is TGTGCCAGCAGTCTGGACAGGAGCTATGGCTACACCTTC.

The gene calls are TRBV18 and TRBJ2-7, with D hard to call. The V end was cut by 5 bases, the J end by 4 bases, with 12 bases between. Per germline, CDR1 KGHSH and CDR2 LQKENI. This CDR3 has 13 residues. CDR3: CASSTRHVYEQYF. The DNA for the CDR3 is TGTGCCAGCTCAACACGCCACGTGTACGAGCAGTACTTC.

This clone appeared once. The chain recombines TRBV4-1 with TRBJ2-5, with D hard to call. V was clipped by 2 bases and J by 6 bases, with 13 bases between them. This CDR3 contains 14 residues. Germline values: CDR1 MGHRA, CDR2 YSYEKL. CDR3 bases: TGCGCCAGCAGCCAAACGGAGCTAAAACAGACCCAGTACTTC. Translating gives CASSQTELKQTQYF.

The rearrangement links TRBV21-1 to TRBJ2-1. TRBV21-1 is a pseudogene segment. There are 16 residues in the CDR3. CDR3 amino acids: CASSKAQPIHGNEQFF. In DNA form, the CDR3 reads TGTGCCAGCAGCAAAGCGCAGCCCATTCACGGCAATGAGCAGTTCTTC.

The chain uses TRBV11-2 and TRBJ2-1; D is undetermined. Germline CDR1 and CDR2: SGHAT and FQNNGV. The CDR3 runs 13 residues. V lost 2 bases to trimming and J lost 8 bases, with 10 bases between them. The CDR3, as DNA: TGTGCCAGCAGCTTAAGATATCACGATGAGCAGTTCTTC. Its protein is CASSLRYHDEQFF.